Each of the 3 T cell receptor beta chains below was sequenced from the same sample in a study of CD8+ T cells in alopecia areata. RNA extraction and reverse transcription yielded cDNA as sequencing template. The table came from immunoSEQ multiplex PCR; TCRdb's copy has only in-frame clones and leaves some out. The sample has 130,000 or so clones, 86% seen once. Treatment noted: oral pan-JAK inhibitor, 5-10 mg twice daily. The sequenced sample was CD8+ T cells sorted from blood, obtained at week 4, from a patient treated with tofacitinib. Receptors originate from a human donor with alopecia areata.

The CDR3 DNA is TGTGCCATCAGTGAGTCGGACAGTTACTATGGCTACACCTTC. It translates to CAISESDSYYGYTF. This rearrangement joins TRBV10-3 to TRBJ1-2, with D possibly matching TRBD1 (6 bases). Per germline, CDR1 ENHRY and CDR2 SYGVKD. Trimming removed 0 bases from V and 3 bases from J, with 8 bases in between. This CDR3 contains 14 residues.

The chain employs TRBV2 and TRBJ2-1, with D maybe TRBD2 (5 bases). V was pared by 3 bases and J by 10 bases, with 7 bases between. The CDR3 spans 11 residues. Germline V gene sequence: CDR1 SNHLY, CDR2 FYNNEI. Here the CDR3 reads CASSEGGEQFF. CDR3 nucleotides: TGTGCCAGCAGTGAGGGCGGGGAGCAGTTCTTC.

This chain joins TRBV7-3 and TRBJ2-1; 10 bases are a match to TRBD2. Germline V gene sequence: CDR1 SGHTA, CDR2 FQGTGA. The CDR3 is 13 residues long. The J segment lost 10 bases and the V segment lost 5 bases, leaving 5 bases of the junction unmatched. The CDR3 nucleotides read TGTGCCAGCAGCATCCTAGCGGGAGAAGAGCAGTTCTTC. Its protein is CASSILAGEEQFF.